This T cell receptor (beta chain) originates from a study of PD-L1 blockade in urothelial cancer. Study information: Patients took up atezolizumab at some point between 2012 and 2014 at 1,200 mg intravenously every 3 weeks. General study results and limits: A pretreatment blood TCR clonality that fell below the median predicted better progression-free and overall survival.

Profiled with immunoSEQ multiplex PCR; TCRdb holds only in-frame clones, not every one. The sample lists 72,000 or so clones; 86% were seen once. The germline gives CDR1 SGDLS, CDR2 YYNGEE. The CDR3 is 16 amino acids. Losses at the gene ends were 4 bases for V and 9 bases for J; bases not matched to a gene: 13. Described time point: pretreatment peripheral blood. Patients presented with locally advanced or metastatic urothelial carcinoma. The study collected 1 to 8 samples per patient, pretreatment and on-treatment. Notes on this clone: Antigen: not known.

Sequences were derived from PBMCs, sampled around atezolizumab (anti-PD-L1) treatment. The receptor was isolated from a man aged 60-69 years with urothelial cancer. This chain joins TRBV9 and TRBJ1-6, with 7 nucleotides matching TRBD1. The CDR3 spells CASSSLDRPLSSPLHF. For the CDR3, the DNA is TGTGCCAGCAGCTCCCTGGACAGGCCGTTAAGTTCACCCCTCCACTTT.